Listed here is a single T cell receptor beta chain. The data were obtained in a study of metastatic and nonmetastatic thyroid tumors. The V gene lost 1 base and the J gene lost 7 bases, with 11 bases spanning the gap. This CDR3 has 14 residues. From germline, CDR1 is SGHKS and CDR2 YYEKEE (reference sequence). Treatment of any kind had been given to no patient before thyroid surgery. TCRdb recomputed clones from the PCR reads via MiXCR. The sample lists 50,000 or so clones; more than 20% were seen once. Specimen: blood. This TCR derives from a male donor with papillary thyroid cancer or a benign thyroid nodule (not recorded which). Some clones in this sample may be carry-over from other donors' samples. The chain recombines TRBV5-5 with TRBJ2-2; D gene ambiguous. The chain's CDR3 is CASSLISAHGELFF. Here the CDR3 DNA reads TGTGCCAGCAGCTTGATTTCTGCCCACGGGGAGCTGTTTTTT.